These 31 T cell receptor beta chains came from one sample sequenced in a study of post-analysis software for immune sequencing data. Study results and limitations: Controls showed lower frequencies than patients for five TRBV segments, and TRBV5-6, TRBV5-1 and TRBV20-1 were among these.

These receptors lack a known antigen. TCR beta cDNA libraries had unique molecular identifiers. A single record per CDR3 protein comes from TCRdb applying MiXCR to the PCR reads. The data contain about 770,000 distinct CDR3 sequences, under 60% of them seen just once; the ten biggest clones take up approximately 5%. Sequenced sample: blood. The receptor set was obtained from a girl aged 5 to 17 with multiple sclerosis.

This chain links TRBV6-6 with TRBJ2-7; D unclear. The V end lost 4 bases, the J end lost 3 bases, and 10 bases lay between the germline ends. Germline CDR1 and CDR2: MNHNY and SVGAGI (reference sequence). This CDR3 spans 13 amino acids. DNA for the CDR3: TGTGCCAGCAGTTCCCCCTTAAGCTACGAGCAGTACTTC. This sequence encodes CASSSPLSYEQYF.

The chain links TRBV29-1 to TRBJ2-2; D perhaps matches TRBD1 (5 bases). V dropped 3 bases and J dropped 1 base, with 6 bases sitting between them. Looked up from germline, CDR1 is SQVTM and CDR2 is ANQGSEA. The CDR3 covers 13 residues. The DNA for the CDR3 is TGCAGCGTTGACAGGGTGAACACCGGGGAGCTGTTTTTT. Protein sequence: CSVDRVNTGELFF.

Regarding this clonotype: One end of the junction does not line up with germline, which may come from a read error. The rearrangement joins TRBV2 to TRBJ2-1; 9 positions match TRBD2. Per germline, CDR1 SNHLY and CDR2 FYNNEI. The CDR3 totals 18 residues. The CDR3 loop reads CVSSTHLLSGSLYNEQFF. The DNA of the CDR3 is TGTGTCAGCAGTACACACCTCCTTAGCGGGAGTCTCTACAATGAGCAGTTCTTC. The full variable domain, rest sourced from reference TRBV2 and TRBJ2-1, is EPEVTQTPSHQVTQMGQEVILRCVPISNHLYFYWYRQILGQKVEFLVSFYNNEISEKSEIFDDQFSVERPDGSNFTLKIRSTKLEDSAMYFCVSSTHLLSGSLYNEQFFGPGTRLTVL.

This clonotype was counted at least ten times. The J gene is TRBJ2-5, the V gene TRBV11-1; 8 nucleotides align to TRBD2. Trimming at V came to 4 bases and at J to 3 bases, leaving 10 bases not matched to a gene. The CDR3 sequence is 16 residues long. From germline, CDR1 is SGHAT and CDR2 FQDESV (reference sequence). The CDR3 loop is CASSSAGLGFEETQYF. CDR3 nucleotides: TGTGCCAGCAGCTCCGCGGGACTAGGTTTTGAAGAGACCCAGTACTTC.

The chain combines TRBV4-1 with TRBJ2-5; 12 positions agree with TRBD2. Germline V gives CDR1 MGHRA, CDR2 YSYEKL. Trimming cost V 1 base and J 0 bases; bases outside gene matches: 6. CDR3 length: 18 amino acids. CDR3 sequence (DNA): TGCGCCAGCAGCCAAGGGACTAGCGGGACGGAAGACCAAGAGACCCAGTACTTC. Amino acid sequence: CASSQGTSGTEDQETQYF.

The CDR3 bases are TGTGCCATCAGTGAGGACAGGATGACTACTGAAGCTTTCTTT. As protein: CAISEDRMTTEAFF. The chain couples TRBV10-3 to TRBJ1-1, with D perhaps matching TRBD1 (6 bases). Per germline, CDR1 ENHRY and CDR2 SYGVKD. This CDR3 is built from 14 residues. Deletions cut 2 bases from V and 5 bases from J, with 12 bases between.

V is TRBV30 and J is TRBJ2-3; maybe TRBD1 (5 bases). The CDR3 loop spans 13 amino acids. CDR1 is GTSNPN and CDR2 is SVGIG in the germline V gene (reference sequence). Trimming took 3 bases from V and 3 from J, leaving 10 bases between them. The CDR3 nucleotides are TGTGCCTGGAGCCTGACAGAAACAGATACGCAGTATTTT. This gives the protein CAWSLTETDTQYF. Filled out from reference TRBV30 and TRBJ2-3, the complete variable domain reads SQTIHQWPATLVQPVGSPLSLECTVEGTSNPNLYWYRQAAGRGLQLLFYSVGIGQISSEVPQNLSASRPQDRQFILSSKKLLLSDSGFYLCAWSLTETDTQYFGPGTRLTVL.

This clonotype has just a few counts. This sequence joins TRBV18 and TRBJ1-1; D is possibly TRBD1 (6 bases). CDR1 is KGHSH and CDR2 is LQKENI in the germline V gene. The length of the CDR3 is 12 residues. Trimming stripped 3 bases from V and 7 bases from J, with 9 bases between. The CDR3 sequence: CASSPGQIEAFF. The CDR3 region has the DNA TGTGCCAGCTCACCCGGACAGATTGAAGCTTTCTTT.

This clonotype has only one observation. This chain connects TRBV15 to TRBJ2-3; 8 bases match TRBD2. With 3 bases clipped from V and 8 bases from J, the junction kept 13 bases outside the gene matches. Germline lookup yields CDR1 LNHNV and CDR2 YYDKDF (reference sequence). This CDR3 contains 16 residues. CDR3 loop: CATSSPGVAGNRTQYF. DNA of the CDR3: TGTGCCACCAGCAGTCCCGGGGTAGCGGGAAACCGTACGCAGTATTTT.

Ten or more counts support this clonotype. The chain combines TRBV12-3 or TRBV12-4 with TRBJ1-2; D gene uncertain. The germline V and J ends were trimmed by 5 bases and 2 bases, with 9 bases remaining between them. CDR3 length: 13 residues. CDR3 amino acids: CASSVDLNYGYTF. CDR3 nucleotide sequence: TGTGCCAGCAGTGTGGATTTGAACTATGGCTACACCTTC.

The rearrangement uses TRBV3-1 and TRBJ2-1; 7 bases fit TRBD2. V gave up 4 bases and J gave up 15 bases; unmatched junction bases: 9. CDR3 length: 12 amino acids. CDR1 is LGHDT and CDR2 is YNNKEL in the germline V gene (reference sequence). The CDR3, as DNA: TGTGCCAGCAGCCCTCGGGGGGAGTATAGGTTCTTC. This translates into CASSPRGEYRFF.

There are a few counts of this clonotype. The chain has TRBV20-1 and TRBJ2-7, with a tentative D call TRBD1 (6 bases). CDR1 DFQATT and CDR2 SNEGSKA come from the germline V gene (reference sequence). V was pared by 4 bases and J by 0 bases, with 16 bases between. The CDR3 spans 15 residues. CDR3 in amino acids: CSAIRYRDRSYEQYF. CDR3 nucleotides: TGCAGTGCTATTCGTTACAGGGATCGCTCCTACGAGCAGTACTTC.

The sample holds many counts of this clonotype. The chain couples TRBV6-2 or TRBV6-3 to TRBJ2-3, with TRBD2 matching 9 bases. CDR3 length: 15 residues. Germline CDR1 and CDR2: MNHEY and SVGEGT. V lost 0 bases to trimming and J lost 4 bases; unmatched junction nucleotides: 2. The CDR3, as DNA: TGTGCCAGCAGTTACTCGGTAGCGGGAGCAGATACGCAGTATTTT. Translating gives CASSYSVAGADTQYF.

The chain combines TRBV29-1 with TRBJ1-2; D possibly corresponds to TRBD1 (5 bases). The CDR3 spans 13 residues. Per germline, CDR1 SQVTM and CDR2 ANQGSEA. V lost 2 bases and J lost 4, with 11 bases in between. Here the CDR3 reads CSVESETGYGYTF. The CDR3, as DNA: TGCAGCGTTGAATCAGAAACAGGCTATGGCTACACCTTC.

The chain is built from TRBV29-1 and TRBJ2-1, with a tentative D call TRBD2 (6 bases). This CDR3 is built from 12 residues. From germline, CDR1 is SQVTM and CDR2 ANQGSEA. The CDR3 nucleotides are TGCAAGGGCGGGAATGAGAACAATGAGCAGTTCTTC. Amino acid sequence: CKGGNENNEQFF.

V and J are TRBV27 and TRBJ1-6, with D unclear. Deletions cut 4 bases from V and 15 bases from J, with 10 bases between. Germline CDR1 and CDR2: MNHEY and SMNVEV (reference sequence). This CDR3 is built from 11 residues. This chain's CDR3 is CASSSTGHLHF. DNA for the CDR3: TGTGCCAGCAGTTCCACCGGGCACCTCCACTTT.

The CDR3 sequence is CASSYVPGATNEQFF. The CDR3 DNA reads TGTGCCAGCAGTTATGTTCCGGGGGCCACCAATGAGCAGTTCTTC. The V and J genes are TRBV6-2 or TRBV6-3 and TRBJ2-1, with D tentatively TRBD1 or TRBD2 (6 bases each). This CDR3 contains 15 residues. Germline V gives CDR1 MNHEY, CDR2 SVGEGT. V lost 3 bases and J 6 bases, leaving 15 bases between the germline ends.

The sample holds a few counts of this clonotype. This sequence joins TRBV13 and TRBJ2-4, with 16 bases aligning to TRBD2. Matching the DNA end better, TRBJ2-5 makes the J call doubtful. CDR3 length: 16 residues. Germline lookup yields CDR1 PRHDT and CDR2 FYEKMQ (reference sequence). The CDR3 nucleotides read TGTGCCAGCAGCCAGGGACTAGCGGGAGGGCGAGAGACCCAGTACTTC. Encoded protein: CASSQGLAGGRETQYF.

This clonotype appeared a few times. The rearrangement links TRBV12-3 or TRBV12-4 to TRBJ1-1; no definite D call. This CDR3 is built from 14 residues. V was cut by 3 bases and J by 4 bases, with 12 bases left in between. The CDR3 sequence: CASSFRSRATEAFF. The DNA of the CDR3 is TGTGCCAGCAGTTTCCGATCGAGGGCCACTGAAGCTTTCTTT.

This clonotype has just a few counts. This CDR3 is CSVEQDANYGYTF. CDR3 in DNA: TGCAGCGTTGAGCAGGACGCTAACTATGGCTACACCTTC. This chain connects TRBV29-1 to TRBJ1-2; D gene ambiguous. Germline CDR1 SQVTM, CDR2 ANQGSEA. The CDR3 has 13 residues. V dropped 3 bases and J dropped 0 bases, with 8 bases sitting between them.

The table lists this clonotype with a few counts. J is TRBJ2-1 and V is TRBV7-9; the match to TRBD1 covers 7 bases. Looked up from germline, CDR1 is SEHNR and CDR2 is FQNEAQ (reference sequence). The CDR3 contains 13 residues. Trimming cost V 7 bases and J 3 bases; bases outside gene matches: 3. The DNA for the CDR3 is TGTGCCAGCAACCAGGGGGACTACAATGAGCAGTTCTTC. This gives the protein CASNQGDYNEQFF.

The rearrangement joins TRBV7-2 to TRBJ1-1; tentatively, D is TRBD1 (6 bases). Per the germline V gene, CDR1 is SGHTA and CDR2 is FQGNSA. V dropped 1 base and J dropped 7 bases, with 13 bases sitting between them. The CDR3 has 14 residues. As DNA, the CDR3 is TGTGCCAGCAGCTTAGAGGGGGGGAACGGTGAAGCTTTCTTT. Amino acid sequence: CASSLEGGNGEAFF.

This sequence joins TRBV5-8 and TRBJ1-2; D gene unclear. CDR3 length equals 15 residues. Germline CDR1 SGHTS, CDR2 YDEGEE. V lost 4 bases to trimming and J lost 2 bases, with 15 bases between them. The CDR3 DNA sequence: TGTGCCAGCAGCCCGAGGCGCGTCTTGAACTATGGCTACACCTTC. Protein sequence: CASSPRRVLNYGYTF.

This chain uses TRBV20-1 with TRBJ2-7; 7 bases map to TRBD1. V lost 3 bases, J lost 2 bases, and 10 bases stayed unmatched. The length of the CDR3 is 15 residues. Germline V CDR1 and CDR2: DFQATT, SNEGSKA (reference sequence). CDR3 residues: CSARERDSPTYEQYF. In DNA form, the CDR3 reads TGCAGTGCTAGGGAGAGGGACAGCCCAACCTACGAGCAGTACTTC.

This clonotype showed up just a few times. The chain has TRBV4-1 and TRBJ2-7; a weak D match, TRBD2 (5 bases). Germline V CDR1 and CDR2: MGHRA, YSYEKL. Trimming left V 0 bases short and J 5 bases short, with 11 bases between. The CDR3 has 14 residues. The CDR3 is CASSQDDEGDEQYF. Here the CDR3 DNA reads TGCGCCAGCAGCCAAGATGATGAGGGCGACGAGCAGTACTTC.

CDR3 DNA sequence: TGTGCCAGCAGCTCCCGAGAAGGAGGGGTGACAGATACGCAGTATTTT. This translates into CASSSREGGVTDTQYF. The V gene is TRBV7-2, the J gene TRBJ2-3; the D gene is possibly TRBD2 (6 bases). This CDR3 is 16 amino acids long. Trimming stripped 4 bases from V and 3 bases from J, with 17 bases between. Germline values: CDR1 SGHTA, CDR2 FQGNSA.

The chain uses TRBV5-1 and TRBJ1-4; D gene uncertain. Germline V gene data show CDR1 as SGHRS and CDR2 as YFSETQ. Trimming left V 4 bases short and J 8 bases short, with 18 bases between. The CDR3 length is 15 residues. The CDR3 loop is CASSLGWEEEEKLFF. In DNA, the CDR3 is TGCGCCAGCAGCCTGGGTTGGGAAGAGGAAGAAAAACTGTTTTTT.

This clonotype came up a few times. This chain connects TRBV6-5 to TRBJ2-1; 7 bases agree with TRBD2. This CDR3 has 20 residues. Germline V lookup: CDR1 MNHEY, CDR2 SVGAGI. V dropped 2 bases and J dropped 0; count of bases not matched to a gene: 16. The CDR3 spells CASSYPEGTSVPLSYNEQFF. The CDR3 DNA is TGTGCCAGCAGTTACCCCGAGGGAACTAGCGTTCCTCTCTCCTACAATGAGCAGTTCTTC.

Many counts were recorded for this clonotype. This chain joins TRBV12-3 or TRBV12-4 and TRBJ1-5, with D maybe TRBD1 (6 bases). This CDR3 has 15 amino acids. Trimming stripped 5 bases from V and 6 bases from J, with 17 bases between. The chain's CDR3 is CASSTAGGGGQPQHF. In DNA, the CDR3 is TGTGCCAGCAGTACCGCCGGGGGCGGTGGTCAGCCCCAGCATTTT.

This clonotype has just a few counts. This chain links TRBV3-1 with TRBJ2-4; D is perhaps TRBD1 (6 bases). The CDR3 is made up of 11 amino acids. Germline values: CDR1 LGHDT, CDR2 YNNKEL (reference sequence). The V and J ends lost 3 bases and 15 bases respectively, with 12 bases between them. CDR3 DNA sequence: TGTGCCAGCAGCCACCACAGGGACCTGTACTTC. As protein: CASSHHRDLYF.

J is TRBJ2-7 and V is TRBV11-2, with D tentatively TRBD2 (5 bases). Looked up from germline, CDR1 is SGHAT and CDR2 is FQNNGV. Trimming stripped 0 bases from V and 6 bases from J, with 15 bases between. The CDR3 is 15 residues long. The CDR3 loop reads CASSLDQRICSEQYF. The CDR3 DNA is TGTGCCAGCAGCTTAGATCAGCGGATATGCTCCGAGCAGTACTTC.